The 19 T cell receptor beta chains in this list originate from one sample, sequenced in a study of shared clonotypes between healthy human individuals. Sequenced by immunoSEQ multiplex PCR; TCRdb stores in-frame clones only, minus some. The sample records some 1,600,000 clones, approximately 98% being singletons. Sequences were obtained from naive CD4+ T cells sorted from blood. As to subset: CD45RA+ positively selected. The receptor set was obtained from a young man in good health.

The chain combines TRBV2 with TRBJ1-4; D not certain. The V and J ends lost 7 bases and 10 bases respectively, with 13 bases between them. The CDR3 is 12 amino acids. Germline CDR1 reads SNHLY; CDR2 reads FYNNEI. The CDR3 spells CASTQLVAKLFF. The DNA for the CDR3 is TGTGCCAGCACACAGCTAGTTGCAAAACTGTTTTTT. The whole variable domain, remainder taken from reference TRBV2 and TRBJ1-4, is EPEVTQTPSHQVTQMGQEVILRCVPISNHLYFYWYRQILGQKVEFLVSFYNNEISEKSEIFDDQFSVERPDGSNFTLKIRSTKLEDSAMYFCASTQLVAKLFFGSGTQLSVL.

Concerning this clone: Other nucleotide sequences from this sample produce the same CDR3. This chain connects TRBV18 to TRBJ1-5, with a tentative D call TRBD1 (5 bases). CDR1 is KGHSH, CDR2 LQKENI, per germline. The V and J ends lost 6 bases and 1 base respectively, with 10 bases between them. CDR3 size: 14 residues. The CDR3 reads CASSPDRSNQPQHF. The CDR3, as DNA: TGTGCCAGCTCTCCCGACAGAAGCAATCAGCCCCAGCATTTT.

The chain is built from TRBV14 and TRBJ1-3; 8 bases fit TRBD1. V dropped 9 bases and J dropped 2; count of bases not matched to a gene: 3. Germline values: CDR1 SGHDN, CDR2 FVKESK. This CDR3 contains 13 residues. The CDR3: CASQTGAGNTIYF. The DNA of the CDR3 is TGTGCCAGTCAGACAGGGGCTGGAAACACCATATATTTT.

The V and J genes are TRBV4-3 and TRBJ1-5, with TRBD1 identical over 11 bases. CDR3 length: 17 residues. Unmatched junction bases numbered 4, after V lost 0 bases and J lost 3 bases. Germline V lookup: CDR1 LGHNA, CDR2 YSLEER. Here the CDR3 DNA reads TGCGCCAGCAGCCAAGATCTCGGACAGGGGGCCAATCAGCCCCAGCATTTT. Amino acid sequence: CASSQDLGQGANQPQHF.

The rearrangement joins TRBV5-1 to TRBJ1-2; D not resolved. Trimming took 0 bases from V and 8 from J, leaving 11 bases between them. There are 13 residues in the CDR3. Germline values: CDR1 SGHRS, CDR2 YFSETQ. The CDR3 spells CASSLAGEEGYTF. CDR3 nucleotide sequence: TGCGCCAGCAGCTTGGCCGGGGAAGAGGGCTACACCTTC.

The chain couples TRBV28 to TRBJ2-6, with 10 bases fitting TRBD1. Trimming cost V 8 bases and J 3 bases; bases outside gene matches: 7. The CDR3 is 16 residues long. The V gene's germline CDR1 is MDHEN and CDR2 SYDVKM. Here the CDR3 reads CASETGGVGGANVLTF. CDR3 nucleotide sequence: TGTGCCAGCGAGACAGGGGGCGTCGGTGGGGCCAACGTCCTGACTTTC.

The CDR3 spells CASSLAPLSVTTGELFF. CDR3 nucleotide sequence: TGTGCCAGCAGCTTAGCCCCCCTTTCGGTAACCACCGGGGAGCTGTTTTTT. J is TRBJ2-2 and V is TRBV7-9, with D uncertain. There are 17 residues in the CDR3. Germline V CDR1 and CDR2: SEHNR, FQNEAQ (reference sequence). The V end lost 0 bases, the J end lost 4 bases, and 15 bases lay between the germline ends.

This clone showed up just once. Additional DNA sequences in this sample encode the identical CDR3. The chain recombines TRBV9 with TRBJ2-2; D remains unclear. CDR1 is SGDLS and CDR2 is YYNGEE in the germline V gene. V lost 3 bases and J lost 2, with 5 bases in between. The CDR3 runs to 13 residues. DNA for the CDR3: TGTGCCAGCAGCGCCACCAACACCGGGGAGCTGTTTTTT. Translation: CASSATNTGELFF. Combining the CDR3 with reference TRBV9 and TRBJ2-2 gives the whole variable domain DSGVTQTPKHLITATGQRVTLRCSPRSGDLSVYWYQQSLDQGLQFLIQYYNGEERAKGNILERFSAQQFPDLHSELNLSSLELGDSALYFCASSATNTGELFFGEGSRLTVL.

The V call is TRBV18, the J call TRBJ2-5; 7 bases fit TRBD2. V lost 1 base to trimming and J lost 2 bases; unmatched junction nucleotides: 10. Germline CDR1 is KGHSH and CDR2 is LQKENI. This CDR3 spans 17 amino acids. Written as DNA, the CDR3 is TGTGCCAGCTCACCACGGATCTCACCAGCGGGGCAAGAGACCCAGTACTTC. Translating gives CASSPRISPAGQETQYF.

The chain recombines TRBV9 with TRBJ2-1, with 7 bases lining up with TRBD1. The junction had 13 bases not matched to a gene; V was cut back by 4 bases and J by 15 bases. Germline lookup yields CDR1 SGDLS and CDR2 YYNGEE. The CDR3 totals 13 residues. For the CDR3, the DNA is TGTGCCAGCAGCCCGCCGGGACAGCGACCTATGTTCTTC. This codes for CASSPPGQRPMFF.

The chain uses TRBV5-1 and TRBJ2-1; 13 bases agree with TRBD2. Germline V gene lookup returns CDR1 SGHRS and CDR2 YFSETQ. This CDR3 comprises 18 residues. The V segment lost 7 bases and the J segment 10 bases; nucleotides outside the gene matches: 20. CDR3 protein: CASGPPRDTSGRAGEQFF. The CDR3 nucleotides are TGCGCCAGCGGACCTCCCAGGGACACTAGCGGGAGGGCCGGGGAGCAGTTCTTC.

The chain employs TRBV2 and TRBJ2-1; the D gene is possibly TRBD1 (6 bases). Trimming left V 7 bases short and J 5 bases short, with 15 bases between. The length of the CDR3 is 14 residues. Germline CDR1 reads SNHLY; CDR2 reads FYNNEI. The CDR3 sequence: CASIIPGQNNEQFF. The CDR3 DNA reads as TGTGCCAGCATTATCCCGGGACAAAACAATGAGCAGTTCTTC.

The V call is TRBV7-2, the J call TRBJ1-1, with 8 positions matching TRBD1. CDR3 length equals 14 residues. CDR1 SGHTA and CDR2 FQGNSA come from the germline V gene. Losses at the gene ends were 3 bases for V and 4 bases for J; bases not matched to a gene: 4. CDR3 in DNA: TGTGCCAGCAGCTTTACAGGGGGGAGCACTGAAGCTTTCTTT. The encoded protein is CASSFTGGSTEAFF. Together with reference TRBV7-2 and TRBJ1-1, the CDR3 gives the full variable domain: GAGVSQSPSNKVTEKGKDVELRCDPISGHTALYWYRQSLGQGLEFLIYFQGNSAPDKSGLPSDRFSAERTGGSVSTLTIQRTQQEDSAVYLCASSFTGGSTEAFFGQGTRLTVV.

The sample holds one count of this clone. The chain combines TRBV4-3 with TRBJ2-2, with D possibly matching TRBD1 (6 bases). Per germline, CDR1 LGHNA and CDR2 YSLEER. The CDR3 has 16 amino acids. The germline V and J ends were trimmed by 1 base and 0 bases, with 9 bases remaining between them. The CDR3 loop is CASSQVGTPNTGELFF. As DNA, the CDR3 is TGCGCCAGCAGCCAAGTCGGGACACCGAACACCGGGGAGCTGTTTTTT.

The chain recombines TRBV19 with TRBJ1-1; D remains ambiguous. The CDR3 has 16 amino acids. CDR1 and CDR2 from the germline V gene are LNHDA and SQIVND (reference sequence). V lost 0 bases and J 7 bases, leaving 18 bases between the germline ends. The CDR3 DNA follows: TGTGCCAGTAGTATAGACCAACGACTAAGACACCTTGAAGCTTTCTTT. It is translated as CASSIDQRLRHLEAFF.

As DNA, the CDR3 is TGTGCCAGCAGCCGGGAAGACACAGATACGCAGTATTTT. This codes for CASSREDTDTQYF. This chain uses TRBV6-4 with TRBJ2-3; D is possibly TRBD2 (5 bases). CDR1 is MRHNA and CDR2 is SNTAGT in the germline V gene. This CDR3 has 13 amino acids. With 6 bases removed from V and 2 bases from J, the gap between germline ends came to 9 bases.

The rearrangement joins TRBV5-1 to TRBJ2-1, with 9 nucleotides matching TRBD1. With V trimmed by 0 bases and J by 15 bases, 4 bases remained unmatched. CDR1 and CDR2 from the germline V gene are SGHRS and YFSETQ. This CDR3 contains 12 residues. The CDR3 coding sequence is TGCGCCAGCAGCTTGGTTAGGGACAGGGTGTTCTTC. Translation: CASSLVRDRVFF.

The chain carries TRBV18 and TRBJ1-1; D is unclear. In germline, CDR1 is KGHSH, CDR2 LQKENI. This CDR3 contains 15 residues. Trimming stripped 5 bases from V and 1 base from J, with 14 bases between. The chain's CDR3 is CASSNFNDRNTEAFF. Here the CDR3 DNA reads TGTGCCAGCTCAAATTTTAACGATAGGAACACTGAAGCTTTCTTT.

J is TRBJ1-1 and V is TRBV5-1, with 7 bases aligning to TRBD1. The ends lost 4 bases at V and 0 bases at J; junction bases unmatched: 12. The CDR3 spans 17 residues. Germline assignment: CDR1 SGHRS and CDR2 YFSETQ. The CDR3 reads CASSPRGRGSLNTEAFF. The CDR3 DNA sequence: TGCGCCAGCAGCCCAAGGGGGCGGGGGTCCTTGAACACTGAAGCTTTCTTT. The full variable domain, rest sourced from reference TRBV5-1 and TRBJ1-1, is KAGVTQTPRYLIKTRGQQVTLSCSPISGHRSVSWYQQTPGQGLQFLFEYFSETQRNKGNFPGRFSGRQFSNSRSEMNVSTLELGDSALYLCASSPRGRGSLNTEAFFGQGTRLTVV.